This T cell receptor beta chain emerged from a study of blood T cell repertoires in COVID-19. Profiling relied on immunoSEQ multiplex PCR, and the TCRdb table lists in-frame clones only, not all of them. The table lists 450,000 or so clones, roughly 89% of them singletons. This TCR was recovered from a man younger than 30 with COVID-19, enrolled during active disease. Source material: peripheral blood.

This CDR3 is CASSHGTGPNEQFF. The CDR3 DNA follows: TGTGCCAGTAGCCACGGGACAGGTCCAAATGAGCAGTTCTTC. This chain joins TRBV19 and TRBJ2-1, with TRBD1 matching 8 bases. Germline CDR1 reads LNHDA; CDR2 reads SQIVND (reference sequence). The CDR3 has 14 amino acids. The V and J ends lost 6 bases and 7 bases, in that order; junction bases with no gene match: 8.